These 15 T cell receptor beta chains were sequenced from one sample in a study of T and B cells in COVID-19 patients. BIOMED2 TRB-A/B primer pools were used in multiplex TRB PCR. TCRdb re-called the multiplex PCR reads through MiXCR, storing one row per CDR3 protein. Of approximately 20,000 distinct CDR3 sequences in the sample, just under 30% were seen once. TRB was amplified from about 250-500 ng of blood genomic DNA. Sequencing used blood. These receptors came from a human donor who had recovered from COVID-19.

The table lists this clonotype with many counts. The chain employs TRBV27 and TRBJ2-7, with TRBD1 identical over 9 bases. CDR3 length: 15 residues. Germline CDR1 MNHEY, CDR2 SMNVEV (reference sequence). The V segment lost 6 bases and the J segment 2 bases; nucleotides outside the gene matches: 8. CDR3 sequence reads: CASSRRQGGTYEQYF. Here the CDR3 DNA reads TGTGCCAGCAGCCGGAGACAGGGGGGAACCTACGAGCAGTACTTC.

This clonotype has only a few counts. CDR3 residues: CASRTDRGLTYEQYF. The CDR3 bases are TGTGCCAGCCGGACGGACAGGGGATTAACCTACGAGCAGTACTTC. The V and J genes are TRBV6-1 and TRBJ2-7; 9 bases fit TRBD1. J was trimmed by 2 bases and V by 8 bases; bases with no gene match: 10. Germline CDR1 and CDR2: MNHNS and SASEGT. This CDR3 region has 15 residues.

In the case of this clonotype: The junction differs from germline at one of its ends, possibly a read error. The V gene is TRBV5-1, the J gene TRBJ2-7, with a tentative D call TRBD2 (6 bases). The CDR3 has 15 amino acids. Germline CDR1 and CDR2: SGHRS and YFSETQ. CDR3: CASSSGTAIPYKQYF. CDR3 sequence (DNA): TGTGCCAGCAGCTCGGGGACTGCCATCCCCTACAAGCAGTACTTC. Full variable domain (outside the CDR3, taken from reference TRBV5-1 and TRBJ2-7): KAGVTQTPRYLIKTRGQQVTLSCSPISGHRSVSWYQQTPGQGLQFLFEYFSETQRNKGNFPGRFSGRQFSNSRSEMNVSTLELGDSALYLCASSSGTAIPYKQYFGPGTRLTVT.

This sequence joins TRBV5-4 and TRBJ2-3; the D is unclear. The V end lost 2 bases, the J end lost 6 bases, and 13 bases lay between the germline ends. Germline CDR1 is SGHNT and CDR2 is YYREEE (reference sequence). The CDR3 is 14 amino acids. DNA of the CDR3: TGTGCCAGCAGCTTAGAGGTTAATGCGGATACGCAGTATTTT. It specifies CASSLEVNADTQYF.

This clonotype was seen a few times. A junction end diverges from the germline sequence, so it may reflect a read error. This sequence joins TRBV30 and TRBJ1-2; D gene unclear. The CDR3 is made up of 12 amino acids. Germline values: CDR1 GTSNPN, CDR2 SVGIG (reference sequence). CDR3 sequence reads: CGWSTSYYGYTF. The CDR3 region has the DNA TGTGGCTGGAGTACAAGCTACTATGGCTACACCTTC. Variable domain in full (rest from reference TRBV30 and TRBJ1-2): SQTIHQWPATLVQPVGSPLSLECTVEGTSNPNLYWYRQAAGRGLQLLFYSVGIGQISSEVPQNLSASRPQDRQFILSSKKLLLSDSGFYLCGWSTSYYGYTFGSGTRLTVV.

This clonotype was recorded a few times. This chain links TRBV24-1 with TRBJ2-5; D may be TRBD2 (6 bases). Trimming left V 4 bases short and J 5 bases short, with 13 bases between. The length of the CDR3 is 14 residues. Germline lookup yields CDR1 KGHDR and CDR2 SFDVKD. CDR3 sequence: CATSDPARGETQYF. CDR3 DNA: TGTGCCACCAGTGACCCCGCCCGGGGGGAGACCCAGTACTTC.

This clonotype occurred a few times. The genes are TRBV20-1 and TRBJ2-7; 10 bases map to TRBD2. Germline CDR1 DFQATT, CDR2 SNEGSKA (reference sequence). This CDR3 comprises 13 residues. Trimming removed 3 bases from V and 1 base from J; junction bases left unmatched: 0. The CDR3 bases are TGCAGTGCTAGGACTAGCGGGTCCTACGAGCAGTACTTC. This sequence encodes CSARTSGSYEQYF.

This clonotype has just a few counts. This chain uses TRBV6-5 with TRBJ2-3; 13 bases agree with TRBD2. CDR1 and CDR2 (germline): MNHEY, SVGAGI. CDR3 size: 19 residues. Trimming removed 0 bases from V and 0 bases from J; junction bases left unmatched: 6. CDR3 bases: TGTGCCAGCAGTTACTCGTCCGGACTAGCGGGGGCTAGCACAGATACGCAGTATTTT. This gives the protein CASSYSSGLAGASTDTQYF.

A few counts support this clonotype. The genes are TRBV30 and TRBJ1-5; tentatively, D is TRBD1 (5 bases). CDR3 size: 16 residues. Germline CDR1 reads GTSNPN; CDR2 reads SVGIG (reference sequence). V shed 1 base and J shed 2 bases, with 15 bases lying between them. The DNA of the CDR3 is TGTGCCTGGAGTGGACGGGGGGGAATTCGCAATCAGCCCCAGCATTTT. It specifies CAWSGRGGIRNQPQHF.

The gene calls are TRBV10-3 and TRBJ2-1, with 10 positions matching TRBD2. Germline V gene data show CDR1 as ENHRY and CDR2 as SYGVKD. The CDR3 totals 17 residues. V lost 5 bases to trimming and J lost 3 bases; unmatched junction nucleotides: 10. The CDR3 DNA reads TGTGCCATCAGTTACAGTGAGCGGGGGGGAAACTACAATGAGCAGTTCTTC. Translating it yields CAISYSERGGNYNEQFF.

The chain joins TRBV5-1 to TRBJ2-1; D unclear. Trimming stripped 4 bases from V and 5 bases from J, with 10 bases between. Germline V gene sequence: CDR1 SGHRS, CDR2 YFSETQ. This CDR3 spans 13 amino acids. CDR3 sequence: CASSLLVHNEQFF. The CDR3 DNA reads as TGCGCCAGCAGCCTCCTCGTTCACAATGAGCAGTTCTTC.

This clonotype was recorded many times. Its ends do not fully match the called genes, so a read error is possible. The chain couples TRBV19 to TRBJ2-7; 8 bases match TRBD2. There are 16 residues in the CDR3. Germline-derived CDR1 and CDR2 are LNHDA and SQIVND (reference sequence). The CDR3 DNA reads as TGTGCCAGTAGTACCCATGGGAGCGGGGGCCGCTACGGGCAGTACTTC. Translating it yields CASSTHGSGGRYGQYF.

By proportion, this clonotype is medium-sized. V gene TRBV5-5 combines with J gene TRBJ2-3; 8 bases are a match to TRBD2. Germline lookup yields CDR1 SGHKS and CDR2 YYEKEE (reference sequence). This CDR3 comprises 16 residues. J gave up 8 bases and V 0 bases, and 11 bases lay outside the gene matches. CDR3 in amino acids: CASSLVGLGSLVTQYF. In DNA form, the CDR3 reads TGTGCCAGCAGCTTGGTGGGACTAGGGTCGCTCGTTACGCAGTATTTT.

On this clonotype: A much larger clonotype is one base distant, so this may be a read error. This CDR3 is missing its conserved last phenylalanine or tryptophan, likely due to a read error. J is TRBJ2-5 and V is TRBV30; D gene ambiguous. CDR1 is GTSNPN and CDR2 is SVGIG in the germline V gene (reference sequence). V was cut by 0 bases and J by 4 bases, with 6 bases left in between. The CDR3 runs 12 residues. CDR3 nucleotide sequence: TGTGCCTGGAGTGTTCAAGGAGAGACCCAGTACGTC. This encodes CAWSVQGETQYV.

The rearrangement uses TRBV5-4 and TRBJ2-5, with 9 bases that match TRBD1. V shed 3 bases, J shed 5 bases, and the junction held 5 bases outside the gene matches. Germline V gene lookup returns CDR1 SGHNT and CDR2 YYREEE (reference sequence). This CDR3 comprises 14 residues. CDR3 sequence reads: CASSWDRVGETQYF. CDR3 in DNA: TGTGCCAGCAGCTGGGACAGGGTGGGGGAGACCCAGTACTTC.